One T cell receptor (beta chain) is described in this entry. The ends were cut back, 6 bases at V and 8 bases at J, with 19 bases in the middle. In germline, CDR1 is SGHTA, CDR2 FQGNSA. This CDR3 spans 15 amino acids. TCRdb fed the RACE reads into MiXCR, producing one record per CDR3 protein. The repertoire holds about 78,000 distinct CDR3 sequences, with 7.5% to 9.5% as singletons. This entry is derived from a study of human T cells and chemical hapten exposure. Whole-study context: DPC (0.01%) was patch tested on the upper back and read at 6 days.

Time point described: patch test 2, 6 weeks after DPC sensitization. Treatment here: therapeutic diphenylcyclopropenone sensitization with weekly scalp DPC. The receptor's source is a woman in her forties or fifties with alopecia areata. Some clones in this sample may be carry-over from other donors' samples. The specimen comprised whole blood, sampled in connection with sensitization to the hapten diphenylcyclopropenone (DPC). J is TRBJ1-4 and V is TRBV7-2, with D possibly matching TRBD1 (5 bases). CDR3 DNA sequence: TGTGCCAGCAGACCCCAGCTGGGGGTAGGAGAAAAACTGTTTTTT. Protein sequence: CASRPQLGVGEKLFF. Looking up the rest from reference TRBV7-2 and TRBJ1-4 gives the full variable domain: GAGVSQSPSNKVTEKGKDVELRCDPISGHTALYWYRQSLGQGLEFLIYFQGNSAPDKSGLPSDRFSAERTGGSVSTLTIQRTQQEDSAVYLCASRPQLGVGEKLFFGSGTQLSVL.